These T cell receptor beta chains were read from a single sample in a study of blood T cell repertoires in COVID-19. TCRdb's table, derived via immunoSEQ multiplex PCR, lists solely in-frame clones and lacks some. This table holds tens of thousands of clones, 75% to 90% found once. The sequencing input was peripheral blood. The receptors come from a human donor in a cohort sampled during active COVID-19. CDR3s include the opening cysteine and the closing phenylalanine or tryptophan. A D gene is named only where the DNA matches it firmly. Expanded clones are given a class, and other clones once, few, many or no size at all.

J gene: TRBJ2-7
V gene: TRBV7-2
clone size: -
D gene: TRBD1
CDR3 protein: CASSLRWDRAHEQYF
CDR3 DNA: TGTGCCAGCAGCTTAAGGTGGGACAGGGCCCACGAGCAGTACTTC

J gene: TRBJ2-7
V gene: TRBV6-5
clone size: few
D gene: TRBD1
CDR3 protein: CASTEGGRGYEQYF
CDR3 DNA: TGTGCCAGCACCGAAGGGGGCAGGGGGTACGAGCAGTACTTC

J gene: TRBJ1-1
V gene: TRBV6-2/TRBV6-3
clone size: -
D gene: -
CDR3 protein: CASSYGNGETEAFF
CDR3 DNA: TGTGCCAGCAGTTACGGTAACGGGGAGACTGAAGCTTTCTTT

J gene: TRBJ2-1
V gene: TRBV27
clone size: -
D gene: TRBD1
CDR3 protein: CASTKRTGGVLGNEQFF
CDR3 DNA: TGTGCCAGCACCAAAAGGACAGGGGGCGTCTTGGGCAATGAGCAGTTCTTC

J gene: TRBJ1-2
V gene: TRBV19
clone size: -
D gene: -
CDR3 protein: CASTRRASYGYTF
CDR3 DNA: TGTGCCAGTACCCGCAGGGCTTCCTATGGCTACACCTTC

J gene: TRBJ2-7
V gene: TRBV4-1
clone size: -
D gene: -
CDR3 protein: CASSHPATGVSYEQYF
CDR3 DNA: TGCGCCAGCAGCCATCCGGCCACGGGGGTTTCCTACGAGCAGTACTTC

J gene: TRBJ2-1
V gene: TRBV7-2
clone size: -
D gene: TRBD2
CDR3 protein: CASSFLIGGGSYNEQFF
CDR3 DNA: TGTGCCAGCAGCTTTCTTATTGGCGGGGGGTCCTACAATGAGCAGTTCTTC

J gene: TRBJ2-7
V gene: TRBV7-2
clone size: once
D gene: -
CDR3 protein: CASSLDGISRMRHF
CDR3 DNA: TGTGCCAGCAGCTTAGACGGTATAAGCCGAATGCGGCACTTC

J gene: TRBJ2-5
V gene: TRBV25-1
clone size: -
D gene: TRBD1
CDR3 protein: CASSETGAQETQYF
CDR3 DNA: TGTGCCAGCAGTGAAACAGGGGCCCAAGAGACCCAGTACTTC

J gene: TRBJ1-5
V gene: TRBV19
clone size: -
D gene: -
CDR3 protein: CASSHTGFDQPQHF
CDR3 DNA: TGTGCCAGTAGTCACACAGGGTTCGATCAGCCCCAGCATTTT

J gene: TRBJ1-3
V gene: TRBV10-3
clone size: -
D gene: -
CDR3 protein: CAISDSYFGNTIYF
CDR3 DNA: TGTGCCATCAGTGATTCGTATTTCGGAAACACCATATATTTT

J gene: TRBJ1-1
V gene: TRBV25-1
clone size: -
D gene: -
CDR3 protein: CASSVFGENTEAFF
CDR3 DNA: TGTGCCAGCAGTGTTTTCGGGGAGAACACTGAAGCTTTCTTT

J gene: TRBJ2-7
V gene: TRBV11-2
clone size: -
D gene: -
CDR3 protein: CASSLEGGFLYEQYF
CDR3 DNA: TGTGCCAGCAGCTTAGAGGGGGGATTTCTCTACGAGCAGTACTTC

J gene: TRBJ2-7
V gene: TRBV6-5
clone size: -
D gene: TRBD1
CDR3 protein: CASSAGTGVSYEQYF
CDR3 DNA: TGTGCCAGCAGCGCAGGGACAGGGGTTTCCTACGAGCAGTACTTC

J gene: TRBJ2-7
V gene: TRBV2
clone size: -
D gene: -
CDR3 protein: CASSFWGLNYEQYF
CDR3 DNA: TGTGCCAGCAGCTTCTGGGGACTGAACTACGAGCAGTACTTC

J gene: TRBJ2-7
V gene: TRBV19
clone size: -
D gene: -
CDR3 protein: CASRDRTSWEQYF
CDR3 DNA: TGTGCCAGTCGCGACAGGACGTCGTGGGAGCAGTACTTC

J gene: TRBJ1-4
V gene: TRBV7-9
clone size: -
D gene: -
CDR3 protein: CASSLTTEKLFF
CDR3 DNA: TGTGCCAGCAGCTTAACTACTGAAAAACTGTTTTTT

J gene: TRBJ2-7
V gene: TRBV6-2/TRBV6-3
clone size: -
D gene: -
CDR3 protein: CASSLVTGASYEQYF
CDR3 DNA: TGTGCCAGCAGTTTGGTCACAGGAGCCTCCTACGAGCAGTACTTC

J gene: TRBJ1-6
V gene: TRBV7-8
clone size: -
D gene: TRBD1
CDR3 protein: CASSLEAGQGTSPLHF
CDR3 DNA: TGTGCCAGCAGCTTAGAAGCGGGACAGGGGACTTCACCCCTCCACTTT

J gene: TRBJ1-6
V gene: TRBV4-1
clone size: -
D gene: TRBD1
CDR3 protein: CASSQEVGTVNSPLHF
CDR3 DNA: TGCGCCAGCAGCCAAGAAGTGGGGACAGTGAATTCACCCCTCCACTTT

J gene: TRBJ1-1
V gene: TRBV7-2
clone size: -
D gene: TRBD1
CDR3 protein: CASSLTGSSGKGEAFF
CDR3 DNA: TGTGCCAGCAGCTTGACAGGGAGTTCGGGGAAGGGTGAAGCTTTCTTT

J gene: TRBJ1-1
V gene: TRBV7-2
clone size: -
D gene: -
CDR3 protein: CASSLESQGTEAFF
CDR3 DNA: TGTGCCAGCAGCTTAGAGAGCCAGGGGACTGAAGCTTTCTTT

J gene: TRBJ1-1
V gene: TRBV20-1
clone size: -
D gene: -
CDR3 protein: CSARDQIGAFF
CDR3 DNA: TGCAGTGCTAGAGATCAGATTGGAGCTTTCTTT

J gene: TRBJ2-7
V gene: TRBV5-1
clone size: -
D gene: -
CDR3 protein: CASSLGLAPSEQYF
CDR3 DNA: TGCGCCAGCAGCTTGGGGCTAGCCCCAAGCGAGCAGTACTTC

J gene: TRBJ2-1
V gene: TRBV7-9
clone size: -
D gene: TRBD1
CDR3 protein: CASSLQGASQFF
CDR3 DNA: TGTGCCAGCAGCTTACAGGGGGCTTCGCAGTTCTTC

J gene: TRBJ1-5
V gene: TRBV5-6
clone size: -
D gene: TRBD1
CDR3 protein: CASSRGQDRKPQHF
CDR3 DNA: TGTGCCAGCAGCCGAGGACAGGATAGAAAGCCCCAGCATTTT

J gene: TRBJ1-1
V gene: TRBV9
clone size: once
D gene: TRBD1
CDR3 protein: CASSAAGTGNPQGAFF
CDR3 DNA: TGTGCCAGCAGCGCTGCGGGGACAGGGAATCCCCAAGGGGCTTTCTTT

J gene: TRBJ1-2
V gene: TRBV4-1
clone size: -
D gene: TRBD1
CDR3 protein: CASSQGQGADYGYTF
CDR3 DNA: TGCGCCAGCAGCCAGGGACAGGGGGCGGACTATGGCTACACCTTC

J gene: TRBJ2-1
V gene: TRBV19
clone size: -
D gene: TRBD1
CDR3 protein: CASSPGTGNNEQFF
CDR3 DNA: TGTGCCAGTAGTCCCGGGACAGGTAACAATGAGCAGTTCTTC

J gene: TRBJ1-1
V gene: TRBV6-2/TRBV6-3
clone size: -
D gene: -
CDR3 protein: CASSYGQMNTEAFF
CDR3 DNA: TGTGCCAGCAGTTATGGACAAATGAACACTGAAGCTTTCTTT

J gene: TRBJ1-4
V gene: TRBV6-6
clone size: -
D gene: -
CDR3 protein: CASSQGGAQTEKLFF
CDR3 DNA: TGTGCCAGCAGTCAGGGAGGGGCACAGACTGAAAAACTGTTTTTT

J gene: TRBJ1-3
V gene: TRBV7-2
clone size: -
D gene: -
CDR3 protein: CASSLGGDSGNTIYF
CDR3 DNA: TGTGCCAGCAGCCTTGGAGGGGATTCTGGAAACACCATATATTTT

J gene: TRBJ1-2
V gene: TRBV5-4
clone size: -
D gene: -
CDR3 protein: CASSLENRDGYTF
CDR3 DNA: TGTGCCAGCAGCTTGGAAAACAGAGATGGCTACACCTTC

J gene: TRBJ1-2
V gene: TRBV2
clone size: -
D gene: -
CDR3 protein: CASSEESGHRDYGYTF
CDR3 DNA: TGTGCCAGCAGTGAAGAGTCAGGGCATCGCGACTATGGCTACACCTTC

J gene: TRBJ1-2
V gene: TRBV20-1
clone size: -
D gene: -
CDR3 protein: CSAPDGGGYTF
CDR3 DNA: TGCAGTGCCCCAGATGGGGGGGGCTACACCTTC

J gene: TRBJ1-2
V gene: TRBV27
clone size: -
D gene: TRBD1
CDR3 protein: CASSWDREAYGYTF
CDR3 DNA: TGTGCCAGCAGTTGGGACAGGGAGGCCTATGGCTACACCTTC

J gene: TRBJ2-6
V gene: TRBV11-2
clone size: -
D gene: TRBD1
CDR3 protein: CASSLRQGLPGANVLTF
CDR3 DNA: TGTGCCAGCAGCTTGCGACAGGGGTTGCCTGGGGCCAACGTCCTGACTTTC

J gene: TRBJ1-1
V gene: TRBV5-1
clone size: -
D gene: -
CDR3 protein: CASSPGVMNTEAFF
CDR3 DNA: TGCGCCAGCAGCCCAGGGGTCATGAACACTGAAGCTTTCTTT

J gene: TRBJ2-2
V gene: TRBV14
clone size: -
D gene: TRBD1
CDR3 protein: CASSQDLYRGLYTGELFF
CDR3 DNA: TGTGCCAGCAGCCAAGATCTCTATAGGGGGCTCTACACCGGGGAGCTGTTTTTT

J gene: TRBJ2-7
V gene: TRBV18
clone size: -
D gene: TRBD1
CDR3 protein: CASSAKTGGRNEQYF
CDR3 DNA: TGTGCCAGCTCAGCCAAAACAGGGGGCCGAAACGAGCAGTACTTC

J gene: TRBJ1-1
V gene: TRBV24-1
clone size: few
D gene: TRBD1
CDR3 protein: CATTRGQGNTEAFF
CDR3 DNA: TGTGCCACCACCAGGGGACAGGGGAACACTGAAGCTTTCTTT

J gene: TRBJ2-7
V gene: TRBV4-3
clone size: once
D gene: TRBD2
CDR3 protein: CASSPALGLAGGEQYF
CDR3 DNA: TGCGCCAGCAGCCCAGCCCTAGGGCTAGCGGGGGGCGAGCAGTACTTC

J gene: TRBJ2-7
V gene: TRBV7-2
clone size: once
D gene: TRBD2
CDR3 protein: CASSFPLAGGEQYF
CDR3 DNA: TGTGCCAGCAGCTTTCCTCTAGCGGGGGGCGAGCAGTACTTC

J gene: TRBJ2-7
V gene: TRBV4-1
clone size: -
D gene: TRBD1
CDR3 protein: CASSSGDRRSYEQYF
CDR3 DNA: TGCGCCAGCAGCTCCGGGGACAGAAGGTCCTACGAGCAGTACTTC

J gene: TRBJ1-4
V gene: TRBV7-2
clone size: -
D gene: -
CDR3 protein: CASSLGGQANEKLFF
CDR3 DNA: TGTGCCAGCAGCTTAGGGGGGCAGGCTAATGAAAAACTGTTTTTT

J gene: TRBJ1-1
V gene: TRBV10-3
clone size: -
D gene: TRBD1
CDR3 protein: CAISEVARGHTEAFF
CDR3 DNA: TGTGCCATCAGTGAGGTCGCCAGGGGGCACACTGAAGCTTTCTTT

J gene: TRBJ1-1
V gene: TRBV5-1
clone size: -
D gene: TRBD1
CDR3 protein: CASSTGDSNTEAFF
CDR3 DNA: TGCGCCAGCAGCACCGGGGACAGCAACACTGAAGCTTTCTTT

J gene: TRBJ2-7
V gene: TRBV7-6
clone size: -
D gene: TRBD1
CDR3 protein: CASSPGTESYEQYF
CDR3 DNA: TGTGCCAGCAGTCCCGGGACAGAGTCCTACGAGCAGTACTTC

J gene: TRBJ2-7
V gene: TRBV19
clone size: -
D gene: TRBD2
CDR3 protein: CASSGRGNYEQYF
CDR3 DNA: TGTGCCAGTAGTGGGCGGGGGAACTACGAGCAGTACTTC

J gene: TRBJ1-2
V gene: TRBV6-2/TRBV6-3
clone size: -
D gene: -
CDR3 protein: CASSEVFAFNYGYTF
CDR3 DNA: TGTGCCAGCAGTGAGGTTTTTGCTTTTAACTATGGCTACACCTTC

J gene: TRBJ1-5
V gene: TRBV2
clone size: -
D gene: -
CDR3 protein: CASSDAGVGNQPQHF
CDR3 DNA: TGTGCCAGCAGTGACGCGGGAGTTGGGAATCAGCCCCAGCATTTT

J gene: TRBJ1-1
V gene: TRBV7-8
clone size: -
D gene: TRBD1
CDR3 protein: CASSLVNRGQGMNTEAFF
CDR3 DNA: TGTGCCAGCAGCTTAGTAAACAGGGGCCAGGGGATGAACACTGAAGCTTTCTTT

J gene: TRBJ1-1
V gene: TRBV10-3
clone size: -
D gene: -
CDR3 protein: CAISERQLNTEAFF
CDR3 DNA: TGTGCCATCAGTGAGCGACAGTTGAACACTGAAGCTTTCTTT

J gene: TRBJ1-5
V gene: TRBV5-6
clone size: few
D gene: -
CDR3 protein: CASSHRDTRWGMDQPQHF
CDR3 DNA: TGTGCCAGCAGCCACCGGGACACGAGATGGGGGATGGATCAGCCCCAGCATTTT

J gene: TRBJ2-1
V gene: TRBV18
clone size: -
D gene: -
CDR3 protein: CASSPPNQRGILNEQFF
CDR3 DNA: TGTGCCAGCTCACCACCGAATCAGAGGGGGATCCTCAATGAGCAGTTCTTC